The 25 T cell receptor beta chains listed next were all sequenced from one sample in a study of blood T cell repertoires in COVID-19 (dated by TCRdb to about 2020). Library method: the immunoSEQ multiplex PCR assay. Sourced from immuneACCESS, this table was stored by TCRdb with only in-frame sequences that have V and J called. A share of the clones is absent; for the studies checked, an unresolved V gene accounts for under half, and the remainder has no known explanation. The sample yields about 160,000 clones; roughly 85% were counted once. 15% to 20% of the sample is in the top ten clones. Input material: PBMCs or T cells enriched from blood (not recorded which). These receptor sequences come from a man in his fifties or sixties who had recovered from COVID-19.

This chain uses TRBV9 with TRBJ2-5, with 7 bases aligning to TRBD1. Trimming removed 0 bases from V and 5 bases from J; junction bases left unmatched: 4. Germline assignment: CDR1 SGDLS and CDR2 YYNGEE. The length of the CDR3 is 14 residues. The CDR3 coding sequence is TGTGCCAGCAGCGTAGTAGGGGGCAGGGAGACCCAGTACTTC. It is translated as CASSVVGGRETQYF.

The chain links TRBV6-5 to TRBJ1-1; 7 nucleotides agree with TRBD1. With V trimmed by 0 bases and J by 4 bases, 2 bases remained unmatched. This CDR3 contains 14 residues. Germline V gives CDR1 MNHEY, CDR2 SVGAGI. CDR3 nucleotides: TGTGCCAGCAGTTACTCGAGGGACAGCACTGAAGCTTTCTTT. As protein: CASSYSRDSTEAFF.

This clone was seen only a few times. The chain is built from TRBV12-3 or TRBV12-4 and TRBJ1-2; D not resolved. The CDR3 runs 12 residues. Deletions cut 6 bases from V and 8 bases from J, with 13 bases between. The CDR3: CASSDPGKGYTF. In DNA, the CDR3 is TGTGCCAGCAGCGATCCAGGTAAAGGCTACACCTTC.

This chain uses TRBV27 with TRBJ2-7, with TRBD1 identical over 10 bases. Looked up from germline, CDR1 is MNHEY and CDR2 is SMNVEV (reference sequence). V was clipped by 6 bases and J by 1 base; unmatched bases: 9. The CDR3 is made up of 16 amino acids. The CDR3 protein is CASRPTRDRGSYEQYF. CDR3 sequence (DNA): TGTGCCAGCAGACCTACAAGGGACAGGGGTTCCTACGAGCAGTACTTC.

There are a few counts of this clone. The chain joins TRBV7-8 to TRBJ1-5; D possibly corresponds to TRBD1 (5 bases). Germline assignment: CDR1 SGHVS and CDR2 FQNEAQ. Trimming took off 5 bases at V and 6 bases at J, with 17 bases between the two ends. The CDR3 has 15 amino acids. Here the CDR3 reads CASSPIQGIGQPQHF. CDR3 coding DNA: TGTGCCAGCAGCCCCATCCAGGGTATCGGTCAGCCCCAGCATTTT.

The CDR3, as DNA: TGTGCCACCGGAGATCGGCCCGGGGATCGTTGGGGCTACACCTTC. Protein: CATGDRPGDRWGYTF. This chain links TRBV15 with TRBJ1-2; D is undetermined. Germline V lookup: CDR1 LNHNV, CDR2 YYDKDF (reference sequence). The CDR3 is made up of 15 amino acids. Trimming pared 8 bases from V and 8 bases from J, leaving 24 bases between. The full variable domain, completed using reference TRBV15 and TRBJ1-2, is DAMVIQNPRYQVTQFGKPVTLSCSQTLNHNVMYWYQQKSSQAPKLLFHYYDKDFNNEADTPDNFQSRRPNTSFCFLDIRSPGLGDTAMYLCATGDRPGDRWGYTFGSGTRLTVV.

The chain couples TRBV14 to TRBJ1-3, with TRBD1 as a possible D gene (6 bases). CDR1 and CDR2 (germline): SGHDN, FVKESK. The germline V and J ends were trimmed by 4 bases and 0 bases, with 16 bases remaining between them. CDR3 size: 17 residues. The CDR3 DNA is TGTGCCAGCAGCCCCTTAGGGCGGACAGACTCTGGAAACACCATATATTTT. As protein: CASSPLGRTDSGNTIYF.

On this clone: The sample has other DNA sequences that encode this CDR3 too. The chain uses TRBV3-1 (or the pseudogene TRBV3-2) and TRBJ1-6, with D possibly matching TRBD1 (5 bases). Germline CDR1 reads LGHDT; CDR2 reads YNNKEL (reference sequence). This CDR3 is built from 14 residues. The germline V and J ends were trimmed by 1 base and 7 bases, with 8 bases remaining between them. The DNA of the CDR3 is TGTGCCAGCAGCCAAGCTCGGGGGAATTCACCCCTCCACTTT. This sequence encodes CASSQARGNSPLHF.

The chain has TRBV6-1 and TRBJ1-5; 8 bases fit TRBD1. V dropped 0 bases and J dropped 3; count of bases not matched to a gene: 4. CDR1 is MNHNS, CDR2 SASEGT, per germline. The CDR3 totals 16 residues. CDR3 amino acids: CASSEAGTGANQPQHF. DNA of the CDR3: TGTGCCAGCAGTGAAGCCGGGACAGGTGCCAATCAGCCCCAGCATTTT.

A note on this clone: At one of its ends the junction is not consistent with the germline gene, which may arise from a read error. This chain connects TRBV2 to TRBJ2-5; D remains ambiguous. In germline, CDR1 is SNHLY, CDR2 FYNNEI. This CDR3 is 11 amino acids long. CDR3 protein: CASSGQDTQYF. CDR3 coding DNA: TGTGCCAGCAGTGGGCAAGATACCCAGTACTTC.

This clone turned up a few times. The rearrangement joins TRBV10-3 to TRBJ1-6; D call uncertain. The CDR3 contains 15 residues. The ends were cut back, 2 bases at V and 13 bases at J, with 18 bases in the middle. Germline loops: CDR1 ENHRY, CDR2 SYGVKD. DNA of the CDR3: TGTGCCATCAGTGAGGGAACACAGAGAACCAGCCCCCTCCACTTT. This encodes CAISEGTQRTSPLHF.

The chain has TRBV4-1 and TRBJ1-5; D might be TRBD1 (5 bases). Germline CDR1 MGHRA, CDR2 YSYEKL. The CDR3 consists of 17 residues. Trimming took 0 bases from V and 4 from J, leaving 16 bases between them. CDR3 amino acids: CASSQEGAGATNQPQHF. CDR3 in DNA: TGCGCCAGCAGCCAAGAAGGGGCAGGAGCTACGAATCAGCCCCAGCATTTT.

The gene calls are TRBV4-1 and TRBJ1-5; TRBD1 aligns across 8 bases. The V segment lost 0 bases and the J segment 7 bases; nucleotides outside the gene matches: 5. Germline CDR1 is MGHRA and CDR2 is YSYEKL. The CDR3 totals 15 residues. The CDR3 region has the DNA TGCGCCAGCAGCCAAGATCGGGACAGGAGGCAGCCCCAGCATTTT. Translation: CASSQDRDRRQPQHF.

The chain couples TRBV25-1 to TRBJ1-1, with 7 bases fitting TRBD1. CDR3 length: 13 residues. Trimming removed 4 bases from V and 6 bases from J; junction bases left unmatched: 5. From germline, CDR1 is MGHDK and CDR2 SYGVNS. CDR3 region: CASSGRGHPEAFF. CDR3 sequence (DNA): TGTGCCAGCAGTGGGAGGGGGCATCCTGAAGCTTTCTTT. Full variable domain (outside the CDR3, taken from reference TRBV25-1 and TRBJ1-1): EADIYQTPRYLVIGTGKKITLECSQTMGHDKMYWYQQDPGMELHLIHYSYGVNSTEKGDLSSESTVSRIRTEHFPLTLESARPSHTSQYLCASSGRGHPEAFFGQGTRLTVV.

The chain employs TRBV2 and TRBJ1-3, with 7 bases aligning to TRBD1. Germline V lookup: CDR1 SNHLY, CDR2 FYNNEI. The CDR3 covers 15 residues. J gave up 3 bases and V 4 bases, and 6 bases lay outside the gene matches. Here the CDR3 reads CASSATGDDGNTIYF. CDR3 nucleotides: TGTGCCAGCAGTGCAACAGGGGATGATGGAAACACCATATATTTT.

This clone has a single count. V is TRBV5-1 and J is TRBJ2-5; 11 bases map to TRBD2. V was pared by 7 bases and J by 2 bases, with 4 bases of the junction left unmatched. The germline V gene encodes CDR1 SGHRS and CDR2 YFSETQ. This CDR3 region has 14 residues. In DNA form, the CDR3 reads TGCGCCAGCTCCCCTAGCGGGAGGCAAGAGACCCAGTACTTC. This gives the protein CASSPSGRQETQYF.

The sample holds a few counts of this clone. The V and J genes are TRBV5-4 and TRBJ1-2; D may be TRBD1 (5 bases). The CDR3 consists of 15 residues. The germline gives CDR1 SGHNT, CDR2 YYREEE (reference sequence). Trimming left V 4 bases short and J 4 bases short, with 17 bases between. CDR3 sequence (DNA): TGTGCCAGCAGCAAGGACGGGGGTGAAGGCTATGGCTACACCTTC. Its protein product is CASSKDGGEGYGYTF.

The V call is TRBV18, the J call TRBJ2-7, with 11 bases that match TRBD2. The V gene's germline CDR1 is KGHSH and CDR2 LQKENI. The CDR3 is 14 residues long. The trim removed 3 bases at V and 6 bases at J, leaving 4 bases unmatched. CDR3 coding DNA: TGTGCCAGCTCACCCCTAGCGGGGGGTGGCGAGCAGTACTTC. As protein: CASSPLAGGGEQYF.

Notes on this clone: At one boundary the junction diverges from the germline segment, which might be a read error. This chain joins TRBV18 and TRBJ1-1; tentative D call: TRBD1 (5 bases). CDR1 and CDR2 (germline): KGHSH, LQKENI. This CDR3 contains 14 residues. This chain's CDR3 is CASSPRQSSGEGFF. In DNA, the CDR3 is TGTGCCAGCTCACCACGGCAGTCCTCGGGGGAAGGTTTCTTT.

In this sample, this clone turned up once. The rearrangement links TRBV6-5 to TRBJ1-2; D is uncertain. V was trimmed by 2 bases and J by 9 bases, leaving 22 bases between them. The germline V gene encodes CDR1 MNHEY and CDR2 SVGAGI. The CDR3 runs 16 residues. Written as DNA, the CDR3 is TGTGCCAGCAGTTACGGGCGACTAAACACGGCCTTGAGCTACACCTTC. Amino acid sequence: CASSYGRLNTALSYTF.

The gene calls are TRBV24-1 and TRBJ2-2; 9 positions agree with TRBD1. The V gene end was trimmed by 7 bases and the J gene end by 6 bases; junction bases not matched to a gene: 8. From germline, CDR1 is KGHDR and CDR2 SFDVKD. This CDR3 spans 15 amino acids. The CDR3 here is CATSATGGAAGELFF. The CDR3 nucleotides are TGTGCCACCAGCGCTACAGGGGGCGCAGCCGGGGAGCTGTTTTTT.

A few counts support this clone. The chain couples TRBV7-9 to TRBJ2-7, with D possibly matching TRBD1 (6 bases). The CDR3 has 13 residues. The germline gives CDR1 SEHNR, CDR2 FQNEAQ (reference sequence). Trimming shortened V by 5 bases and J by 7 bases, and 15 bases separated the two germline ends. The CDR3 nucleotides read TGTGCCAGCAGCCCCGGACAGTTATTGGAGCAGTACTTC. Its translation is CASSPGQLLEQYF.

The gene calls are TRBV3-1 (or the pseudogene TRBV3-2) and TRBJ1-1; 7 nucleotides agree with TRBD1. Germline loops: CDR1 LGHDT, CDR2 YNNKEL (reference sequence). CDR3 length: 14 amino acids. J was trimmed by 1 base and V by 4 bases; bases with no gene match: 3. The CDR3, as DNA: TGTGCCAGCAGCCGAGGGGGCTGGAACACTGAAGCTTTCTTT. It encodes CASSRGGWNTEAFF.

This chain uses TRBV15 with TRBJ1-5; 7 bases line up with TRBD1. The CDR3 sequence is 15 residues long. J lost 5 bases, V lost 3 bases, and 7 bases had no gene match. CDR1 is LNHNV, CDR2 YYDKDF, per germline (reference sequence). CDR3 DNA: TGTGCCACCAGCAGGCCGGACAGGCAGGATCAGCCCCAGCATTTT. This encodes CATSRPDRQDQPQHF.

This chain joins TRBV10-3 and TRBJ2-1, with D maybe TRBD1 (5 bases). With 7 bases removed from V and 7 bases from J, the gap between germline ends came to 14 bases. CDR1 is ENHRY and CDR2 is SYGVKD in the germline V gene. The CDR3 sequence is 13 residues long. CDR3 sequence: CAINKDTGNEQFF. DNA for the CDR3: TGTGCCATCAATAAGGACACTGGTAATGAGCAGTTCTTC.